The source of this T cell receptor (beta chain) is a study of OX40 agonist ivuxolimab in advanced cancers. TCRdb keeps only in-frame clones here, not all; method: immunoSEQ multiplex PCR. This sample yields roughly 60,000 clones, of which roughly 80% are seen a single time; approximately 2.2% belongs to the top ten. Germline loops: CDR1 SGDLS, CDR2 YYNGEE. The CDR3 consists of 16 residues. V trimming: 4 bases; J trimming: 1 base; junction bases outside the gene matches: 6. The sample was CD4+ or CD8+ T cells sorted from blood, taken in a trial of the OX40 agonist ivuxolimab. This sequence joins TRBV9 and TRBJ2-5; 11 bases line up with TRBD2. This TCR derives from an adult with an advanced solid tumor such as melanoma, head and neck, liver or kidney cancer. The CDR3 reads CASSLLAGVAQETQYF. Written as DNA, the CDR3 is TGTGCCAGCAGCTTACTAGCGGGGGTCGCCCAAGAGACCCAGTACTTC. Looking up the rest from reference TRBV9 and TRBJ2-5 gives the full variable domain: DSGVTQTPKHLITATGQRVTLRCSPRSGDLSVYWYQQSLDQGLQFLIQYYNGEERAKGNILERFSAQQFPDLHSELNLSSLELGDSALYFCASSLLAGVAQETQYFGPGTRLLVL.